This T cell receptor (beta chain) was obtained from a study of read filtering for tumor transcriptome and immune sequencing. With regard to this clonotype: One end of the junction fails to match germline, which may point to a read error.

Germline CDR1 and CDR2: SGHDT and YYEEEE. This CDR3 has 16 residues. The library was built from around 0.4 ug RNA with molecular barcoded adaptors for alpha/delta and beta/gamma chains. In TCRdb, the reads were re-called with MiXCR into one record per CDR3 protein. There are tens of thousands of distinct CDR3 sequences in the sample; roughly 19% occur only once, and about an eighth lies in the top ten. The chain couples TRBV5-6 to TRBJ2-7, with 7 bases fitting TRBD1. The specimen sequenced was a population of CD138-negative cells sorted from bone marrow. The source of this sequence is a donor at least 40 years old with multiple myeloma. Written as DNA, the CDR3 is TGTACCAGCAGCCCGACAGGGCTACTAATAAACTACGAGCAGTACTTC. It yields the protein CTSSPTGLLINYEQYF. Looking up the rest from reference TRBV5-6 and TRBJ2-7 gives the full variable domain: DAGVTQSPTHLIKTRGQQVTLRCSPKSGHDTVSWYQQALGQGPQFIFQYYEEEERQRGNFPDRFSGHQFPNYSSELNVNALLLGDSALYLCTSSPTGLLINYEQYFGPGTRLTVT.